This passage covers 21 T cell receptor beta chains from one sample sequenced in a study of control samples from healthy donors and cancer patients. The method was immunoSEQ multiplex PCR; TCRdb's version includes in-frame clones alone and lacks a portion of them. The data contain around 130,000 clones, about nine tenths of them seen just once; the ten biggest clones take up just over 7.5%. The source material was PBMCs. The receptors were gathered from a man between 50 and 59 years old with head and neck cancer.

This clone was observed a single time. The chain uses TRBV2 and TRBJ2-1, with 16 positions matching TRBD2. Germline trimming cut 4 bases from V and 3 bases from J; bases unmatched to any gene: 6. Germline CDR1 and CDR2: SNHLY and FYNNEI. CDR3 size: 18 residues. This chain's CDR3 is CASSVPGLAGGVYNEQFF. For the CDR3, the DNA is TGTGCCAGCAGTGTCCCGGGACTAGCGGGAGGGGTCTACAATGAGCAGTTCTTC.

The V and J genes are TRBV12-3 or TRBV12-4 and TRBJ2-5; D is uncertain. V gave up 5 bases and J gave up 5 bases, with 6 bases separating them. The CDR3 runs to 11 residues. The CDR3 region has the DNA TGTGCCAGCAGTAAGGGCGAGACCCAGTACTTC. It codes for CASSKGETQYF.

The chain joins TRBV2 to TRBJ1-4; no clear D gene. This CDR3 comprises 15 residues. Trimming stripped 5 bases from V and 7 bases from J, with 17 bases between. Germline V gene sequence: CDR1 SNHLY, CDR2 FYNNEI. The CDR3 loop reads CASSTYSSLVEKLFF. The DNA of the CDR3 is TGTGCCAGCAGTACATACAGCTCGCTCGTTGAAAAACTGTTTTTT.

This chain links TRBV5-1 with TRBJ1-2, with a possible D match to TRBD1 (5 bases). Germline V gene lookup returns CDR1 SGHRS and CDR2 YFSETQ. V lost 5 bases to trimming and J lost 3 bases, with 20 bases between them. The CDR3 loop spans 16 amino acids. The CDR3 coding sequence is TGCGCCAGCAGAGAGGAATTTACAGGCTCTTACTATGGCTACACCTTC. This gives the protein CASREEFTGSYYGYTF.

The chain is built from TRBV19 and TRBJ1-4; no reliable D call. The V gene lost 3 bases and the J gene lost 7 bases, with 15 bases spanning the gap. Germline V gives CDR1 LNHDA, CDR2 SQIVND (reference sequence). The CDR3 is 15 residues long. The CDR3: CASSILGGQPEKLFF. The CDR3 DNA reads TGTGCCAGTAGTATTTTAGGTGGCCAGCCTGAAAAACTGTTTTTT.

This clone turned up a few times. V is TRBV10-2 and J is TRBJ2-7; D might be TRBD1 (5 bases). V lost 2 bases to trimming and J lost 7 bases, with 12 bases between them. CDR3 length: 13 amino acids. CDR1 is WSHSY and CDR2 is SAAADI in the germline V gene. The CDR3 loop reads CASSEGQKGEQYF. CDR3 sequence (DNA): TGCGCCAGCAGTGAGGGACAAAAGGGAGAGCAGTACTTC.

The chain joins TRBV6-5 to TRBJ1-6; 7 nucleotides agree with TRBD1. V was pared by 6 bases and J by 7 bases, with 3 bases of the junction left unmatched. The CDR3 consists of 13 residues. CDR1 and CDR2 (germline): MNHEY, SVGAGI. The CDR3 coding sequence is TGTGCCAGCAGCCTGACAGGGAATTCACCCCTCCACTTT. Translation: CASSLTGNSPLHF.

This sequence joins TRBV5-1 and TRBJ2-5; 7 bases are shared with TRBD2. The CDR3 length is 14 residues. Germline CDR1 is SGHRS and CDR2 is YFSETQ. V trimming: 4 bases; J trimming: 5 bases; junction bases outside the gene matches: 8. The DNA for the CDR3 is TGCGCCAGCAGCGTTGGACTAGACGACGAGACCCAGTACTTC. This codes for CASSVGLDDETQYF.

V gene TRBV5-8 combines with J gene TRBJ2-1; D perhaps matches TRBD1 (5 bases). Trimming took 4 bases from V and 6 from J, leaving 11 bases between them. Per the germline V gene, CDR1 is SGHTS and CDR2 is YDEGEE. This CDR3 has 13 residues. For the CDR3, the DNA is TGTGCCAGCAGCCGATTTAGGGGCAATGAGCAGTTCTTC. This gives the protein CASSRFRGNEQFF.

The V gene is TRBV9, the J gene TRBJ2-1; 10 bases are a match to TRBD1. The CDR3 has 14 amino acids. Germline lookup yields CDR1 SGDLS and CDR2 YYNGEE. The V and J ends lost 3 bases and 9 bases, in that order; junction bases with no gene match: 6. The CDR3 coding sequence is TGTGCCAGCAGCGCCGGACAGGGGGAGGGTGAGCAGTTCTTC. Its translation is CASSAGQGEGEQFF.

Here the CDR3 DNA reads TGTGCCAGCAGCCAAGGATTGGACAGGGATGAAAAACTGTTTTTT. Protein sequence: CASSQGLDRDEKLFF. The chain links TRBV4-2 to TRBJ1-4; 8 bases are a match to TRBD1. Germline V gene data show CDR1 as LGHNA and CDR2 as YNFKEQ. CDR3 length: 15 residues. V lost 1 base to trimming and J lost 6 bases; unmatched junction nucleotides: 4.

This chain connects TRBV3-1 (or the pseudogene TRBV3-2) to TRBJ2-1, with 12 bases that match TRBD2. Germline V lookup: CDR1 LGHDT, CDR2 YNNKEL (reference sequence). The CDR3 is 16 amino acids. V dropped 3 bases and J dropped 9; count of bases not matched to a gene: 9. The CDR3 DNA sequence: TGTGCCAGCAGCCACCCTGGACTAGCGGGAAACACTGAGCAGTTCTTC. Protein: CASSHPGLAGNTEQFF.

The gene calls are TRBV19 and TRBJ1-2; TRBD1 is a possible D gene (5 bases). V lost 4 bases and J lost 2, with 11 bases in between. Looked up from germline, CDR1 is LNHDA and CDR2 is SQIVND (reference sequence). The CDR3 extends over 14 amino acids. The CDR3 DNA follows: TGTGCCAGTAGTAGGATGACAGAGAACTATGGCTACACCTTC. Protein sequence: CASSRMTENYGYTF.

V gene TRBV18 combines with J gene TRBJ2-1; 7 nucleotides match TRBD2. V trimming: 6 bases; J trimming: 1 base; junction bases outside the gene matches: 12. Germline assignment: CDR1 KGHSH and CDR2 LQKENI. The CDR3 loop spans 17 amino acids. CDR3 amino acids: CASSRTGGIRSYNEQFF. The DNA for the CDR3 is TGTGCCAGCTCTCGAACCGGGGGGATAAGGTCCTACAATGAGCAGTTCTTC. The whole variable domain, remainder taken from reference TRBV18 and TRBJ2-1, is NAGVMQNPRHLVRRRGQEARLRCSPMKGHSHVYWYRQLPEEGLKFMVYLQKENIIDESGMPKERFSAEFPKEGPSILRIQQVVRGDSAAYFCASSRTGGIRSYNEQFFGPGTRLTVL.

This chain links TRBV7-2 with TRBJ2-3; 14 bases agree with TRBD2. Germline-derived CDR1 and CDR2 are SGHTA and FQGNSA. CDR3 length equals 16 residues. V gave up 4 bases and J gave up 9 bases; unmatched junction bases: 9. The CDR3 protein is CASSSTRLAGGGTQYF. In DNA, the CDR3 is TGTGCCAGCAGCTCCACTCGACTAGCGGGAGGGGGGACGCAGTATTTT.

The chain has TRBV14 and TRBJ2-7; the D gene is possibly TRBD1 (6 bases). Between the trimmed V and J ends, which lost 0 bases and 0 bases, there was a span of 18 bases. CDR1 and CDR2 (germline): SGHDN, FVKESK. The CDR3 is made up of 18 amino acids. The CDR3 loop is CASSQDLRRQGISYEQYF. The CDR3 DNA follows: TGTGCCAGCAGCCAAGATTTAAGGCGGCAGGGGATCTCCTACGAGCAGTACTTC.

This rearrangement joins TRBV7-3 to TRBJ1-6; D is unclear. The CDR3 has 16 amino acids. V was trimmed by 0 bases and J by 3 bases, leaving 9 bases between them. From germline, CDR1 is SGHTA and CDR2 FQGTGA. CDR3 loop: CASSLTPDLYNSPLHF. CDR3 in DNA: TGTGCCAGCAGCTTAACTCCGGACCTCTATAATTCACCCCTCCACTTT.

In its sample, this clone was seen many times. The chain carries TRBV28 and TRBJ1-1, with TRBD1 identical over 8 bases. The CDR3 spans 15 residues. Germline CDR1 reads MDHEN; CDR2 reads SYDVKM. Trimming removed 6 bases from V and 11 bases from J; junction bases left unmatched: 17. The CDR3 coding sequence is TGTGCCAGCAGCATGGACAGGGCGAGCCCGACGAGTGCTTTCTTT. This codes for CASSMDRASPTSAFF. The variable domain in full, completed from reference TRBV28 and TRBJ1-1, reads DVKVTQSSRYLVKRTGEKVFLECVQDMDHENMFWYRQDPGLGLRLIYFSYDVKMKEKGDIPEGYSVSREKKERFSLILESASTNQTSMYLCASSMDRASPTSAFFGQGTRLTVV.

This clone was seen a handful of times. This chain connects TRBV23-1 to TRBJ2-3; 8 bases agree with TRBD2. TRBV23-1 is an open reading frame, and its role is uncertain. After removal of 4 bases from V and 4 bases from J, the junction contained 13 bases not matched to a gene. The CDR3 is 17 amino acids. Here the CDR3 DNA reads TGCGCCAGCAGTCCCCCGAGGGGCGGGAGGACGCCAGATACGCAGTATTTT. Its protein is CASSPPRGGRTPDTQYF.

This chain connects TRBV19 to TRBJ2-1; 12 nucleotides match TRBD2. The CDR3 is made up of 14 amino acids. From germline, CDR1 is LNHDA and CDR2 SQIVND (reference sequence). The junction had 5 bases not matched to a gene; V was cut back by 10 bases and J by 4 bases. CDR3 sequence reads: CATLLAGGYNEQFF. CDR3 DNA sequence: TGTGCCACCCTCCTAGCGGGAGGGTACAATGAGCAGTTCTTC.

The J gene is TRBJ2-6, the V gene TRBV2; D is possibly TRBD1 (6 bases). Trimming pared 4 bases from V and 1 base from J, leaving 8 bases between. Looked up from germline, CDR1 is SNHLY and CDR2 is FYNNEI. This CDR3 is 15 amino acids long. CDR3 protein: CASSGQGSGANVLTF. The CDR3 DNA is TGTGCCAGCAGTGGGCAGGGGTCTGGGGCCAACGTCCTGACTTTC.